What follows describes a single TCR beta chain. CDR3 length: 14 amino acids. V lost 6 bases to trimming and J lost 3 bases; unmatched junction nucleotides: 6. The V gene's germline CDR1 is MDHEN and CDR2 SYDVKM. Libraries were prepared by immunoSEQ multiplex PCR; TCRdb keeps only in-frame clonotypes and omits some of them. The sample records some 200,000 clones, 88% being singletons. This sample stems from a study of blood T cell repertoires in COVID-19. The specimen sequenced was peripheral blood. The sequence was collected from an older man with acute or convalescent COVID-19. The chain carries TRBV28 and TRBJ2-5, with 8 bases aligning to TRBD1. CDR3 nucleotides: TGTGCCAGCAGGACCCAGACAGGGGAAGAGACCCAGTACTTC. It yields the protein CASRTQTGEETQYF.